This section outlines one TCR beta chain sequence together with its context. The antigen remains undetermined. From RNA, the CDR3 regions of TCR beta chains were amplified and sequenced. In the first round, RT-PCR was carried out with HTBI primers, and a multiplex PCR formed the second round. Via MiXCR, TCRdb re-called the multiplex PCR reads, giving one row per CDR3 protein. The table shows 1 million to 1.3 million distinct CDR3 sequences, with about 40% occurring only once. The sample comes from a study of Graves' ophthalmopathy and Graves' hyperthyroidism. Study-level information: Over 18 months of follow-up, stable hyperthyroidism required that no ophthalmopathy appear.

Trimming removed 5 bases from V and 3 bases from J; junction bases left unmatched: 7. There are 16 residues in the CDR3. Germline CDR1 is SGHTA and CDR2 is FQGTGA. Whole-study findings and limits: This model predicted ophthalmopathy progression (sensitivity 60% to 71%, specificity approximately 77%).

Sequencing was done on a sample of peripheral blood or thyroid tissue (not recorded which). The receptor comes from an adult man with Graves' hyperthyroidism. V usage is TRBV7-3 and J usage is TRBJ2-2, with 9 nucleotides matching TRBD1. The CDR3 DNA reads TGTGCCAGCAGCCACAGGGGGCCCACAGACACCGGGGAGCTGTTTTTT. Encoded protein: CASSHRGPTDTGELFF. The full variable domain, with the rest looked up from reference TRBV7-3 and TRBJ2-2, is GAGVSQTPSNKVTEKGKYVELRCDPISGHTALYWYRQSLGQGPEFLIYFQGTGAADDSGLPNDRFFAVRPEGSVSTLKIQRTERGDSAVYLCASSHRGPTDTGELFFGEGSRLTVL.